The 32 T cell receptor beta chains below all came from one sample that was sequenced in a study of shared clonotypes between healthy human individuals. Clones were read by immunoSEQ multiplex PCR, and TCRdb kept only the in-frame ones, dropping some. The sample includes fewer than 2.5 million clones, roughly 93% of them seen just once. The sample taken for sequencing was naive CD4+ T cells from PBMCs. Subset defined: CD45RA+ positively selected. Receptors were obtained from a man aged 18 to 30 in good health. Some clones in this sample may be carry-over from other donors' samples.

This clone has only a few counts. The same CDR3 also results from other DNA sequences found in this sample. The chain uses TRBV7-2 and TRBJ1-5; 7 bases fit TRBD1. The CDR3 is 14 amino acids. Germline V gene sequence: CDR1 SGHTA, CDR2 FQGNSA. After removal of 5 bases from V and 4 bases from J, the junction contained 5 bases not matched to a gene. CDR3 DNA: TGTGCCAGCAGCCTAGGACAGGTGAATCAGCCCCAGCATTTT. Its translation is CASSLGQVNQPQHF.

A remark on this clone: This sample also contains other DNA sequences that code for the same CDR3. The chain couples TRBV5-1 to TRBJ2-1; D call uncertain. The V gene lost 0 bases and the J gene lost 4 bases, with 5 bases spanning the gap. This CDR3 is built from 13 residues. Germline CDR1 reads SGHRS; CDR2 reads YFSETQ. The CDR3 reads CASSLGHYNEQFF. CDR3 coding DNA: TGCGCCAGCAGCTTGGGACATTACAATGAGCAGTTCTTC.

The chain couples TRBV7-2 to TRBJ2-7; possible D gene TRBD1, 5 bases. The CDR3 length is 14 residues. CDR1 is SGHTA, CDR2 FQGNSA, per germline. The V end was cut by 1 base, the J end by 1 base, with 8 bases between. As DNA, the CDR3 is TGTGCCAGCAGCTTAGAAAGGGGTTCCTACGAGCAGTACTTC. Translated, it gives CASSLERGSYEQYF.

The rearrangement uses TRBV7-8 and TRBJ1-5; unclear D gene. Per germline, CDR1 SGHVS and CDR2 FQNEAQ. CDR3 length: 19 residues. Trimming shortened V by 2 bases and J by 0 bases, and 20 bases separated the two germline ends. The CDR3 loop is CASSLYTDYTVNSNQPQHF. DNA of the CDR3: TGTGCCAGCAGCTTATATACGGATTACACCGTTAATAGCAATCAGCCCCAGCATTTT.

The chain is built from TRBV5-4 and TRBJ2-1; possibly TRBD1 for D (5 bases). The CDR3 length is 16 residues. V lost 3 bases and J lost 6, with 19 bases in between. Germline-derived CDR1 and CDR2 are SGHNT and YYREEE (reference sequence). CDR3 bases: TGTGCCAGCAGCTCAGATGGACCCCAGGGTAGCAATGAGCAGTTCTTC. As protein: CASSSDGPQGSNEQFF. The full variable domain, with the rest looked up from reference TRBV5-4 and TRBJ2-1, is ETGVTQSPTHLIKTRGQQVTLRCSSQSGHNTVSWYQQALGQGPQFIFQYYREEENGRGNFPPRFSGLQFPNYSSELNVNALELDDSALYLCASSSDGPQGSNEQFFGPGTRLTVL.

The chain is built from TRBV7-6 and TRBJ2-3; 7 bases are a match to TRBD2. V gave up 0 bases and J gave up 3 bases; unmatched junction bases: 6. This CDR3 comprises 16 residues. Per germline, CDR1 SGHVS and CDR2 FNYEAQ. The CDR3 DNA reads as TGTGCCAGCAGCTTAGCGAACAGCGGGGCTACAGATACGCAGTATTTT. It translates to CASSLANSGATDTQYF.

The chain recombines TRBV11-2 with TRBJ2-6; a weak D match, TRBD1 (6 bases). Germline V gene sequence: CDR1 SGHAT, CDR2 FQNNGV. The CDR3 totals 16 residues. V lost 5 bases, J lost 1 base, and 12 bases lay in between. CDR3 sequence (DNA): TGTGCCAGCAGCCAACAGGGAACTTCTGGGGCCAACGTCCTGACTTTC. Amino acids: CASSQQGTSGANVLTF.

The rearrangement joins TRBV7-8 to TRBJ2-7, with TRBD2 identical over 12 bases. From germline, CDR1 is SGHVS and CDR2 FQNEAQ. The CDR3 length is 16 residues. V lost 2 bases, J lost 2 bases, and 4 bases stayed unmatched. CDR3 in DNA: TGTGCCAGCAGCTTAAGACTAGCGGGAGTACCCTACGAGCAGTACTTC. Its protein is CASSLRLAGVPYEQYF.

The CDR3 sequence is CASSPQPGQGGEQFF. CDR3 bases: TGTGCCAGCTCACCTCAACCGGGACAGGGAGGTGAGCAGTTCTTC. V is TRBV18 and J is TRBJ2-1, with 9 bases aligning to TRBD1. Trimming removed 3 bases from V and 9 bases from J; junction bases left unmatched: 9. The CDR3 totals 15 residues. Germline V gives CDR1 KGHSH, CDR2 LQKENI.

This clone was observed a few times. The chain employs TRBV19 and TRBJ2-1, with 7 bases matching TRBD2. Germline V gene lookup returns CDR1 LNHDA and CDR2 SQIVND (reference sequence). The trim removed 5 bases at V and 6 bases at J, leaving 10 bases unmatched. This CDR3 is 15 amino acids long. The CDR3 reads CASSPTGLRANEQFF. CDR3 in DNA: TGTGCCAGTAGTCCCACGGGACTACGGGCCAATGAGCAGTTCTTC.

This sequence joins TRBV7-2 and TRBJ2-1; D unclear. Between the trimmed V and J ends, which lost 1 base and 2 bases, there was a span of 9 bases. This CDR3 has 15 amino acids. CDR1 and CDR2 (germline): SGHTA, FQGNSA. DNA for the CDR3: TGTGCCAGCAGCTTAGGCGGAAATCCCTACAATGAGCAGTTCTTC. Amino acids: CASSLGGNPYNEQFF.

CDR3 sequence: CAASAAETQYF. The CDR3 DNA reads TGTGCCGCGTCGGCGGCTGAGACCCAGTACTTC. This chain connects TRBV5-4 to TRBJ2-5, with D hard to call. V was clipped by 10 bases and J by 5 bases, with 12 bases between them. There are 11 residues in the CDR3. Germline V gene sequence: CDR1 SGHNT, CDR2 YYREEE (reference sequence).

The chain joins TRBV6-5 to TRBJ2-7, with TRBD2 identical over 7 bases. In germline, CDR1 is MNHEY, CDR2 SVGAGI. Germline trimming cut 6 bases from V and 3 bases from J; bases unmatched to any gene: 11. CDR3 size: 15 residues. The CDR3 DNA follows: TGTGCCAGCAGCACGGGAGGCGGTAGCCGCTACGAGCAGTACTTC. Encoded protein: CASSTGGGSRYEQYF.

This chain connects TRBV7-9 to TRBJ2-5; TRBD2 matches 9 bases. Germline CDR1 is SEHNR and CDR2 is FQNEAQ (reference sequence). V was pared by 1 base and J by 5 bases, with 8 bases of the junction left unmatched. This CDR3 has 16 amino acids. The CDR3 here is CASSLEAGGTGETQYF. In nucleotides, the CDR3 is TGTGCCAGCAGCTTAGAGGCGGGAGGGACGGGCGAGACCCAGTACTTC.

V is TRBV5-4 and J is TRBJ2-2, with D hard to call. V was pared by 0 bases and J by 8 bases, with 11 bases between. From germline, CDR1 is SGHNT and CDR2 YYREEE (reference sequence). There are 14 residues in the CDR3. The CDR3 coding sequence is TGTGCCAGCAGCTTGGACGGTCTCGCAGGGGAGCTGTTTTTT. This sequence encodes CASSLDGLAGELFF.

CDR3 DNA sequence: TGTGCCAGTAGTTTCCCCGGACGGGACTATGGCTACACCTTC. Amino acids: CASSFPGRDYGYTF. The genes are TRBV19 and TRBJ1-2; no clear D gene. The CDR3 is 14 amino acids. Germline V CDR1 and CDR2: LNHDA, SQIVND (reference sequence). V lost 5 bases to trimming and J lost 3 bases, with 13 bases between them.

The gene calls are TRBV5-8 and TRBJ2-5, with no clear D. CDR1 and CDR2 (germline): SGHTS, YDEGEE. The CDR3 spans 14 residues. The V gene lost 1 base and the J gene lost 1 base, with 8 bases spanning the gap. This CDR3 reads CASSLMQVQETQYF. The CDR3 DNA is TGTGCCAGCAGCTTGATGCAAGTCCAAGAGACCCAGTACTTC.

In its sample, this clone was seen once. The rearrangement uses TRBV11-2 and TRBJ2-2, with 7 bases matching TRBD2. Trimming removed 1 base from V and 7 bases from J; junction bases left unmatched: 15. CDR1 is SGHAT, CDR2 FQNNGV, per germline. The CDR3 covers 18 residues. The CDR3 region has the DNA TGTGCCAGCAGCTTAGGATCACTAGCGTCATACATTAACGGGGAGCTGTTTTTT. This gives the protein CASSLGSLASYINGELFF.

The CDR3 DNA sequence: TGTGCCAGCAGTGAGGACCCGGGGGCCCAGAGGAGACTGTTTTTT. Translating it yields CASSEDPGAQRRLFF. This chain uses TRBV2 with TRBJ1-4, with a possible D match to TRBD1 (6 bases). The CDR3 totals 15 residues. In germline, CDR1 is SNHLY, CDR2 FYNNEI. Trimming removed 3 bases at V and 13 bases at J, with 21 bases between.

In nucleotides, the CDR3 is TGTGCCACCAGAACCCGTGAGCAAGAGACCCAGTACTTC. This encodes CATRTREQETQYF. V usage is TRBV5-4 and J usage is TRBJ2-5; unclear D gene. Trimming removed 9 bases from V and 2 bases from J, with 14 bases in between. The germline CDR1 and CDR2 sequences are SGHNT and YYREEE (reference sequence). The CDR3 has 13 residues.

The J gene is TRBJ1-2, the V gene TRBV4-2; 7 bases fit TRBD1. The germline V gene has CDR1 LGHNA and CDR2 YNFKEQ. This CDR3 comprises 14 residues. The J segment lost 4 bases and the V segment lost 1 base, leaving 3 bases of the junction unmatched. For the CDR3, the DNA is TGTGCCAGCAGCCAAGTCGGGACAGCCTATGGCTACACCTTC. Protein: CASSQVGTAYGYTF.

This chain uses TRBV12-5 with TRBJ2-7; a weak D match, TRBD1 (6 bases). This CDR3 is built from 15 residues. CDR1 is LGHNT, CDR2 FRNRAP, per germline. V lost 5 bases to trimming and J lost 0 bases, with 14 bases between them. CDR3 sequence (DNA): TGTGCTAGTGGTCCTACAGGACAGCTCTCCTACGAGCAGTACTTC. This encodes CASGPTGQLSYEQYF.

V gene TRBV30 combines with J gene TRBJ1-5; maybe TRBD1 (5 bases). Germline V gene sequence: CDR1 GTSNPN, CDR2 SVGIG (reference sequence). The ends were cut back, 3 bases at V and 0 bases at J, with 12 bases in the middle. The CDR3 totals 15 residues. The CDR3 is CAWSTGRLSNQPQHF. CDR3 nucleotide sequence: TGTGCCTGGAGCACAGGACGGCTTAGCAATCAGCCCCAGCATTTT. The full variable domain, its missing parts supplied by reference TRBV30 and TRBJ1-5, is SQTIHQWPATLVQPVGSPLSLECTVEGTSNPNLYWYRQAAGRGLQLLFYSVGIGQISSEVPQNLSASRPQDRQFILSSKKLLLSDSGFYLCAWSTGRLSNQPQHFGDGTRLSIL.

This clone appeared a single time. The rearrangement joins TRBV15 to TRBJ1-3; no reliable D call. V was cut by 0 bases and J by 0 bases, with 9 bases left in between. Germline V gene lookup returns CDR1 LNHNV and CDR2 YYDKDF (reference sequence). The CDR3 is made up of 16 amino acids. The DNA for the CDR3 is TGTGCCACCAGCAGAGATGCTCCAAACTCTGGAAACACCATATATTTT. It codes for CATSRDAPNSGNTIYF.

The CDR3 DNA reads as TGCAGCGGGGGACAGGGTGCCTACGAGCAGTACTTC. Encoded protein: CSGGQGAYEQYF. J is TRBJ2-7 and V is TRBV29-1; 9 nucleotides align to TRBD1. CDR1 is SQVTM and CDR2 is ANQGSEA in the germline V gene. The CDR3 has 12 amino acids. The V segment lost 7 bases and the J segment 2 bases; nucleotides outside the gene matches: 3.

The rearrangement uses TRBV28 and TRBJ1-2; 7 bases are shared with TRBD1. The V and J ends lost 7 bases and 8 bases, in that order; junction bases with no gene match: 10. Germline V CDR1 and CDR2: MDHEN, SYDVKM. This CDR3 contains 13 residues. Written as DNA, the CDR3 is TGTGCCAGCAAGGGGGCGGGGCTCTGGGGCTACACCTTC. Translation: CASKGAGLWGYTF.

The V call is TRBV5-1, the J call TRBJ1-1; maybe TRBD1 (5 bases). CDR3 length: 17 amino acids. Trimming cost V 2 bases and J 1 base, with 18 bases left between them. CDR1 is SGHRS, CDR2 YFSETQ, per germline. CDR3 DNA sequence: TGCGCCAGCAGCTTTTTACCCCCCCGTGGGGGGAACACTGAAGCTTTCTTT. Residues: CASSFLPPRGGNTEAFF.

Note on this clone: Other DNA sequences in the sample encode the same CDR3. The chain links TRBV18 to TRBJ1-5, with D maybe TRBD1 (5 bases). Germline V gene data show CDR1 as KGHSH and CDR2 as LQKENI. V lost 3 bases to trimming and J lost 7 bases, with 13 bases between them. This CDR3 is built from 14 residues. The CDR3 loop is CASSPGQGVQPQHF. Here the CDR3 DNA reads TGTGCCAGCTCACCGGGGCAGGGAGTACAGCCCCAGCATTTT.

V is TRBV7-2 and J is TRBJ2-7, with TRBD2 matching 9 bases. Germline lookup yields CDR1 SGHTA and CDR2 FQGNSA. Losses at the gene ends were 6 bases for V and 2 bases for J; bases not matched to a gene: 2. This CDR3 region has 13 residues. The DNA of the CDR3 is TGTGCCAGCAGGACTAGCGGCACCTACGAGCAGTACTTC. This gives the protein CASRTSGTYEQYF.

The gene calls are TRBV6-5 and TRBJ1-2, with D unclear. Trimming removed 2 bases from V and 8 bases from J, with 15 bases in between. CDR1 is MNHEY and CDR2 is SVGAGI in the germline V gene. The CDR3 consists of 14 residues. This chain's CDR3 is CASSYAGSIVGYTF. In DNA, the CDR3 is TGTGCCAGCAGTTACGCCGGTTCGATCGTAGGCTACACCTTC.

As concerns this clone: Other DNA variants within this sample encode the same CDR3. The chain is built from TRBV28 and TRBJ1-1, with unresolved D. The V gene's germline CDR1 is MDHEN and CDR2 SYDVKM. The CDR3 spans 14 residues. V was trimmed by 2 bases and J by 1 base, leaving 8 bases between them. In nucleotides, the CDR3 is TGTGCCAGCAGTTTAGGTCGGAGGAACACTGAAGCTTTCTTT. This gives the protein CASSLGRRNTEAFF.

J is TRBJ2-1 and V is TRBV7-2; D is perhaps TRBD1 (5 bases). Germline CDR1 and CDR2: SGHTA and FQGNSA. The CDR3 loop spans 16 amino acids. The V end was cut by 4 bases, the J end by 10 bases, with 23 bases between. The CDR3 protein is CASSSRRTTAQLEQFF. Written as DNA, the CDR3 is TGTGCCAGCAGCTCCCGACGAACGACAGCCCAGCTCGAGCAGTTCTTC.